This T cell receptor (beta chain) appears in the sequencing data of a study of blood T cells in healthy people across ages. The germline V and J ends were trimmed by 1 base and 1 base, with 11 bases remaining between them. This CDR3 has 15 amino acids. Germline V lookup: CDR1 SGHRS, CDR2 YFSETQ. A J-beta primer mix and a sample-barcoded 5' primer were used in a second PCR of about 6 to 12 cycles. A template-switch adaptor that had 12 random nucleotides put a tag on each cDNA molecule. TCRdb reprocessed the 5' RACE reads via MiXCR and lists one record per CDR3 protein. Of hundreds of thousands of distinct CDR3 sequences listed, under 45% are singletons. The draw of peripheral blood yielded 8.5 to 10 milliliters from each donor.

This chain uses TRBV5-1 with TRBJ1-1; possibly TRBD1 for D (5 bases). This clonotype originated in a man aged 55 to 69 in good health. The material sequenced was blood. CDR3 loop: CASSLLGHQNTEAFF. Here the CDR3 DNA reads TGCGCCAGCAGCTTGCTCGGACACCAGAACACTGAAGCTTTCTTT.